This T cell receptor (beta chain) stems from a study of blood T cell repertoires in COVID-19. Sequencing used immunoSEQ multiplex PCR; TCRdb keeps in-frame clones, though not all of them. The sample has 330,000 or so clones, around 90% seen once. V shed 4 bases and J shed 7 bases, with 8 bases lying between them. The germline V gene has CDR1 MDHEN and CDR2 SYDVKM. This CDR3 contains 12 residues. The sample taken for sequencing was PBMCs or T cells enriched from blood (not recorded which). The receptor was isolated from a woman aged 25 to 39 who had recovered from COVID-19. The rearrangement links TRBV28 to TRBJ1-5; D is undetermined. CDR3 in DNA: TGTGCCAGCAGTTACGGGGAGCAGCCCCAGCATTTT. Residues: CASSYGEQPQHF.